Listed below are T cell receptor beta chains from one sample, sequenced in a study of response to subunit inactivated influenza vaccine. TCRdb ran MiXCR on the RT-PCR reads and lists one entry per CDR3 protein. The sample lists around 530,000 distinct CDR3 sequences, approximately 12% occurring once. The sample here was PBMCs from blood, taken on the day of vaccination. The receptors shown here come from a man in his fifties or sixties who received an inactivated influenza vaccine. Each CDR3 is given with its conserved first and last residue. Fields, in order: clone size, V gene, J gene, D gene, CDR3 DNA, CDR3 protein. The D gene is left open where the match is weak. Clone size, where shown, is once, few, many, or a class for clones that have expanded.

>many|TRBV7-8|TRBJ2-1|NA
TGTGCCAGCAGCTTGGCCGGGACCAACAATGAGCAGTTCTTC
CASSLAGTNNEQFF
>many|TRBV7-8|TRBJ2-1|TRBD2
TGTGCCAGCAGCTTTCTGGCGGGAGGAGGAGATGAGCAGTTCTTC
CASSFLAGGGDEQFF
>NA|TRBV20-1|TRBJ2-5|NA
TGCAGTGCTAGTAGAGGGCAGAGTTTTGAGACCCAGTACTTC
CSASRGQSFETQYF
>NA|TRBV29-1|TRBJ2-7|NA
TGCAGCGTTGGAAGAGGTCTAGCAGCCTACGAGCAGTACTTC
CSVGRGLAAYEQYF
>NA|TRBV6-5|TRBJ2-3|NA
TGTGCCAGCAGTTACGTCGGAGCGCCCGGCGAGCAGTATTTT
CASSYVGAPGEQYF
>many|TRBV18|TRBJ2-5|NA
TGTGCCAGCTCACCAGGTGCAGGAGTTGGTGAGACCCAGTACTTC
CASSPGAGVGETQYF
>few|TRBV10-3|TRBJ2-4|TRBD2
TGTGCCATCAGTGAGTCGATACAGCGGGAGGGTAAAAACATTCAGTACTTC
CAISESIQREGKNIQYF
>NA|TRBV20-1|TRBJ2-3|TRBD2
TGCAGTGCTAGAGGAGGTAGCGGGAGTACCCCTACAGATACGCAGTATTTT
CSARGGSGSTPTDTQYF
>NA|TRBV27|TRBJ2-2|NA
TGTGCCAGCAGTTTATTTCCTCAAGGGCAGGGGGAGCTGTTTTTT
CASSLFPQGQGELFF
>few|TRBV4-3|TRBJ2-1|NA
TGCGCCAGCAGCCAAGTGTTTCTCAATCCCCTACAGAATGAGCAGTTCTTC
CASSQVFLNPLQNEQFF
>NA|TRBV5-1|TRBJ2-3|TRBD1
TGCGCCAGCAGCCCCCGGTGGGACAGGGGGCATGGAGATACGCAGTATTTT
CASSPRWDRGHGDTQYF
>few|TRBV11-2|TRBJ2-1|TRBD2
TGTGCCAGCAGCTTAGATCCCGGACTAGCGGGAGTGGCTGAGCAGTTCTTC
CASSLDPGLAGVAEQFF
>NA|TRBV7-2|TRBJ2-3|NA
TGTGCCAGCAGCTTAGGGAGAGTAAGCACAGATACGCAGTATTTT
CASSLGRVSTDTQYF
>many|TRBV5-1|TRBJ2-7|NA
TGCGCCAGCAGCTTCGGGGTGAGCTCCTACGAGCAGTACTTC
CASSFGVSSYEQYF
>many|TRBV29-1|TRBJ2-7|NA
TGCAGCGTTGAACAGGGTGCCTACGAGCAGTACTTC
CSVEQGAYEQYF
>many|TRBV7-2|TRBJ2-1|NA
TGTGCCAGCAGCTTAGTCGGGAGCTCCTACAATGAGCAGTTCTTC
CASSLVGSSYNEQFF
>few|TRBV11-2|TRBJ2-1|NA
TGTGCCAGCAGCTCGTACAGGGAAAACTACAATGAGCAGTTCTTC
CASSSYRENYNEQFF
>few|TRBV28|TRBJ2-7|NA
TGTGCCAGCAGTCCGGGGAAAAACAGCCCTCCGGGCGAGCAGTACTTC
CASSPGKNSPPGEQYF
>many|TRBV5-6|TRBJ1-2|NA
TGTGCCAGCAGCCTCGGACAGAAAGCTCTTGGCTACACCTTC
CASSLGQKALGYTF
>NA|TRBV29-1|TRBJ1-5|TRBD1
TGCAGCGTTCAGGTCGGGCAGGGGGCAAGCAATCAGCCCCAGCATTTT
CSVQVGQGASNQPQHF
>few|TRBV27|TRBJ1-2|NA
TGTGCCAGCAGTTTATCTGGGCGGTCCTATGGCTACACCTTC
CASSLSGRSYGYTF
>NA|TRBV28|TRBJ2-5|TRBD1
TGTGCCAGCAAGACAGGGGGCGCGGGGGAGACCCAGTACTTC
CASKTGGAGETQYF
>many|TRBV4-2|TRBJ2-2|TRBD2
TGTGCCAGCAGCAGGAGCGGGAGGGCCGGGGAGCTGTTTTTT
CASSRSGRAGELFF
>many|TRBV28|TRBJ2-7|NA
TGTGCCAGCAGTTTAACAGAATCCTACGAGCAGTACTTC
CASSLTESYEQYF
>few|TRBV7-2|TRBJ2-3|NA
TGTGCCAGCAGCCAGGAGACCCATACGCAGTATTTT
CASSQETHTQYF
>few|TRBV7-2|TRBJ2-5|NA
TGTGCCAGCGCTCTCCGGCGGGGGCGTACCCAGTACTTC
CASALRRGRTQYF
>NA|TRBV9|TRBJ2-2|NA
TGTGCCAGCAGCGTAGGGACAGAGCACACCGGGGAGCTGTTTTTT
CASSVGTEHTGELFF
>many|TRBV7-8|TRBJ2-3|TRBD2
TGTGCCAGCAGCCTCTGGGGGGGTATCACAGATACGCAGTATTTT
CASSLWGGITDTQYF
>few|TRBV5-1|TRBJ1-2|NA
TGCGCCAGCAGCTTAGCAGAGTTCTATGGCTACACCTTC
CASSLAEFYGYTF
>few|TRBV5-1|TRBJ2-3|NA
TGCGCCAGCAGCTTGGAAGTACCCCTTAGGGGGGATACGCAGTATTTT
CASSLEVPLRGDTQYF
>few|TRBV7-8|TRBJ2-6|NA
TGTGCCAGCAGCTCCCTCCGCACCGTCGACTTATTGGGGGCCAACGTCCTGACTTTC
CASSSLRTVDLLGANVLTF
>many|TRBV5-1|TRBJ1-2|NA
TGCGCCAGCAGCTTAGGAGAAGGGGATGGCTACACCTTC
CASSLGEGDGYTF
>NA|TRBV20-1|TRBJ2-3|NA
TGCAGTGCTCAGGGGTTAGCTGGAGATACGCAGTATTTT
CSAQGLAGDTQYF
>NA|TRBV5-1|TRBJ2-1|NA
TGCGCCAGCAGCTTGGTGCCAGCTTACAATGAGCAGTTCTTC
CASSLVPAYNEQFF
>many|TRBV12-3/TRBV12-4|TRBJ2-7|TRBD1
TGTGCCAGCAGTCCTTGGACAGGCTCCTACGAGCAGTACTTC
CASSPWTGSYEQYF
>few|TRBV6-5|TRBJ1-2|NA
TGTGCCAGCAGTATGGGCCCTGAGGGCTACACCTTC
CASSMGPEGYTF
>few|TRBV6-1|TRBJ1-2|TRBD1
TGTGCCAGCAGTACGGGGGACAGGGAAGACTATGGCTACACCTTC
CASSTGDREDYGYTF
>NA|TRBV7-8|TRBJ2-7|NA
TGTGCCAGCAGTGGTGGGGGTTCTACCTACGAGCAGTACTTC
CASSGGGSTYEQYF
>NA|TRBV4-2|TRBJ2-1|TRBD2
TGTGCCAGCAGCCATAAAGGGACTAGCTCGGACAATGAGCAGTTCTTC
CASSHKGTSSDNEQFF
>few|TRBV7-8|TRBJ2-3|TRBD2
TGTGCCAGCAGCTTAGCTAGCGGGGGGGGCACAGATACGCAGTATTTT
CASSLASGGGTDTQYF
>few|TRBV18|TRBJ2-3|TRBD2
TGTGCCAGCTCACCCCCGACTAGCTTGGGGAGGGATACGCAGTATTTT
CASSPPTSLGRDTQYF
>NA|TRBV20-1|TRBJ2-1|NA
TGCAGTGCTTCCGACATCGGTGAGCAGTTCTTC
CSASDIGEQFF
>many|TRBV20-1|TRBJ2-7|NA
TGCAGTGCTAGAAACCGGGAGTCCTACGAGCAGTACTTC
CSARNRESYEQYF
>many|TRBV20-1|TRBJ2-1|NA
TGCAGTGCTAGTGGTAGCGGTCACAATGAGCAGTTCTTC
CSASGSGHNEQFF
>many|TRBV5-6|TRBJ1-4|TRBD1
TGTGCCAGCAGCTCCAGGGACAGGGGAGGAAAACTGTTTTTT
CASSSRDRGGKLFF
>many|TRBV12-3/TRBV12-4|TRBJ2-1|NA
TGTGCCAGCAGTCCAATGCAGGGGTCCAACTACAATGAGCAGTTCTTC
CASSPMQGSNYNEQFF
>many|TRBV5-1|TRBJ2-2|NA
TGCGCCAGCAGCCCTCATGCGGCGAACACCGGGGAGCTGTTTTTT
CASSPHAANTGELFF